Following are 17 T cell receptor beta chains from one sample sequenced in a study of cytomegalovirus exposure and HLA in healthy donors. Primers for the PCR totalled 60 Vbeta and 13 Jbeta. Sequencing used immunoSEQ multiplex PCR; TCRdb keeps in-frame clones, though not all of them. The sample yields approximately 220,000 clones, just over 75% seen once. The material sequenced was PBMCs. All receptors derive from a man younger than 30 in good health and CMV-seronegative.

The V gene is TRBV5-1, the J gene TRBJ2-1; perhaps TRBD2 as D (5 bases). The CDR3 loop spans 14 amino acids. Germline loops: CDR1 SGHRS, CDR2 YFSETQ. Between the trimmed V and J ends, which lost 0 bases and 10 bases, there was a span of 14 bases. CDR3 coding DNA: TGCGCCAGCAGCTTGGGGGCCCCGCGGGCGGAGCAGTTCTTC. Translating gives CASSLGAPRAEQFF. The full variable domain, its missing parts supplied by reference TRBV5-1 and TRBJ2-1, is KAGVTQTPRYLIKTRGQQVTLSCSPISGHRSVSWYQQTPGQGLQFLFEYFSETQRNKGNFPGRFSGRQFSNSRSEMNVSTLELGDSALYLCASSLGAPRAEQFFGPGTRLTVL.

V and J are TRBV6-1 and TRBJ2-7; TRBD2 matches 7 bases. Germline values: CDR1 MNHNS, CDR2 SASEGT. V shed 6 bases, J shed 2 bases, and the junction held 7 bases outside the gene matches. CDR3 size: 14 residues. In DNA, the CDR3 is TGTGCCAGCAGCGGGGGGTGGGACCCCTACGAGCAGTACTTC. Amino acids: CASSGGWDPYEQYF.

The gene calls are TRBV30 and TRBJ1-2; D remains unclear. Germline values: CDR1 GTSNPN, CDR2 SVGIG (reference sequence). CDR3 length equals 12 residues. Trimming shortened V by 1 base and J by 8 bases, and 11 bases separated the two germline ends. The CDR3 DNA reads TGTGCCTGGAGTGGTATAGGGAGAGGCTACACCTTC. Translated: CAWSGIGRGYTF.

The CDR3 DNA sequence: TGTGCCAGCAGCCTAAAGTGGGAGGCCGAGCAGTACTTC. Translated, it gives CASSLKWEAEQYF. The genes are TRBV7-9 and TRBJ2-7; D may be TRBD2 (6 bases). Looked up from germline, CDR1 is SEHNR and CDR2 is FQNEAQ (reference sequence). Trimming shortened V by 5 bases and J by 6 bases, and 14 bases separated the two germline ends. This CDR3 has 13 amino acids.

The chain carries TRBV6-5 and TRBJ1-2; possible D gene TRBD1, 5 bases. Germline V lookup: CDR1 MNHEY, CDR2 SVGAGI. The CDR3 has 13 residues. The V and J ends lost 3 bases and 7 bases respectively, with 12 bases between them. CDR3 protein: CASSYGGIGGYTF. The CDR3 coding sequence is TGTGCCAGCAGTTATGGGGGGATCGGTGGCTACACCTTC.

The CDR3 is CASSQYRVGNTIYF. CDR3 bases: TGCGCCAGCAGTCAATACAGGGTGGGAAACACCATATATTTT. The genes are TRBV23-1 and TRBJ1-3, with D possibly TRBD1 on 6 matching bases. TRBV23-1 is marked as an open reading frame, function uncertain. Trimming stripped 1 base from V and 4 bases from J, with 8 bases between. The CDR3 spans 14 residues.

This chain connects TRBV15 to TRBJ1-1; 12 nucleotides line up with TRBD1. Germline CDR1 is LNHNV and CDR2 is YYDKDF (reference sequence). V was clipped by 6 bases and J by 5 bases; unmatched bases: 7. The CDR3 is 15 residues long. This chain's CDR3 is CATRGQGAGRTEAFF. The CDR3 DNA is TGTGCCACCAGGGGACAGGGGGCGGGAAGGACTGAAGCTTTCTTT.

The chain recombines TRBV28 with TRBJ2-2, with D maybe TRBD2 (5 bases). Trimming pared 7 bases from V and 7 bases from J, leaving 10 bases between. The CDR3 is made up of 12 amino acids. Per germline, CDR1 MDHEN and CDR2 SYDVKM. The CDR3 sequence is CASNRAVGELFF. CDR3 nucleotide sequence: TGTGCCAGCAACAGAGCGGTCGGGGAGCTGTTTTTT.

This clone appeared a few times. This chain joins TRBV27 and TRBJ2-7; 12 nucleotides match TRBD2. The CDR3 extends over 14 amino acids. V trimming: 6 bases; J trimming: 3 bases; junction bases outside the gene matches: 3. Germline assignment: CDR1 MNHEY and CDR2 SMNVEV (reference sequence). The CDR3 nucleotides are TGTGCCAGCAGGCTGACTAGCGGGAGCTACGAGCAGTACTTC. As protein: CASRLTSGSYEQYF.

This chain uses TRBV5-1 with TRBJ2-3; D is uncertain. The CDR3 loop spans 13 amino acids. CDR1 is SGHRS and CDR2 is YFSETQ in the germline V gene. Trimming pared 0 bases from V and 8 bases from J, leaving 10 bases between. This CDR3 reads CASSLDLPGTQYF. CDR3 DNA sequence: TGCGCCAGCAGCTTGGACCTCCCCGGTACGCAGTATTTT.

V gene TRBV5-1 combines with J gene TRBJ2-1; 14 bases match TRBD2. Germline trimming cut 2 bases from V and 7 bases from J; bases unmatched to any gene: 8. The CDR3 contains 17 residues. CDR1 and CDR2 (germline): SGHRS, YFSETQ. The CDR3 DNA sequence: TGCGCCAGCAGCTTCCCCGAGGGACTAGCGGGAGAAAATGAGCAGTTCTTC. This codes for CASSFPEGLAGENEQFF.

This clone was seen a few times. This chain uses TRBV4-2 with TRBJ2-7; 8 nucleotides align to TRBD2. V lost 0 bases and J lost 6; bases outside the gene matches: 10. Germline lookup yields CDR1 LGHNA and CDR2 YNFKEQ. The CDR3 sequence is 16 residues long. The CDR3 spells CASSQEGREGPLEQYF. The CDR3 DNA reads TGTGCCAGCAGCCAAGAGGGACGGGAGGGCCCCCTCGAGCAGTACTTC.

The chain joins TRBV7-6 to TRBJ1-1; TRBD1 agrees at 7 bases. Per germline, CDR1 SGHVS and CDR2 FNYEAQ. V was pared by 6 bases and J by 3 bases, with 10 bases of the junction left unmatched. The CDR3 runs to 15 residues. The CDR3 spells CASSRTRGVDTEAFF. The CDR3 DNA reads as TGTGCCAGCAGTCGAACCAGGGGGGTGGACACTGAAGCTTTCTTT.

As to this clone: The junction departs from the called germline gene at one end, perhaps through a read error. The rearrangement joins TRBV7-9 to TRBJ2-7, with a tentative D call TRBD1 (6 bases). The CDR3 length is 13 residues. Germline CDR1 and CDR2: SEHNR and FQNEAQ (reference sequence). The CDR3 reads CSSSLGQSYEQYF. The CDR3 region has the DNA TGTTCCAGCAGCCTTGGACAGTCCTACGAGCAGTACTTC.

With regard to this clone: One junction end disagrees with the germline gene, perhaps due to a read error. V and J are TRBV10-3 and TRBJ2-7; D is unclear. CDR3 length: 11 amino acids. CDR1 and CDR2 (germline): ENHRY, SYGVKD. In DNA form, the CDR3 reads TGTGCCACCAGTCTTAACTACGAGCAGTACTTC. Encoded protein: CATSLNYEQYF.

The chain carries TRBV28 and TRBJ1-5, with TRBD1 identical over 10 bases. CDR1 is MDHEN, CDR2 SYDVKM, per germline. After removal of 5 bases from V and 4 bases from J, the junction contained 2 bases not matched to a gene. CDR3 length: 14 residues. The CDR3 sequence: CASSPGQGNQPQHF. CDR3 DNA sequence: TGTGCCAGCAGTCCGGGACAGGGGAATCAGCCCCAGCATTTT.

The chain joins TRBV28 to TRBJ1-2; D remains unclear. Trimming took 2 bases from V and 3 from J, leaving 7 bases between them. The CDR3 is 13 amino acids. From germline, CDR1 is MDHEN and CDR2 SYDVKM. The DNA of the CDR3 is TGTGCCAGCAGTTTAAGGCGGTACTATGGCTACACCTTC. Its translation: CASSLRRYYGYTF.